This TCR beta chain was obtained from a study of chemoradiotherapy in HPV16-positive cancers. For the study at large: Two HPV16-positive patients' cells yielded candidate HPV-specific clones and common motifs.

Details on this clone: Its specificity is unknown.

Clones were read by immunoSEQ multiplex PCR, and TCRdb kept only the in-frame ones, dropping some. The sample holds 6,000 or so clones; about three quarters are singletons and the top ten take more than 30%. Study observations and caveats: The functional HPV-specific definition rests on just a couple of HPV16-positive patients. Non-HPV-specific T cells did not expand in tumors during treatment, whereas candidate HPV-specific clones and E7-related motifs did. For HPV16-positive patients, expanding HPV-responsive T cells associated with longer recurrence-free survival.

The CDR3 sequence is 11 residues long. CDR1 is MNHEY and CDR2 is SVGAGI in the germline V gene. V shed 4 bases and J shed 1 base, with 1 base lying between them. V and J are TRBV6-5 and TRBJ2-5; no reliable D call. The sequence came from a human donor with HPV-associated anogenital cancer. Sampling was done from a patient who underwent chemoradiotherapy. In DNA, the CDR3 is TGTGCCAGCAGTTTCCAAGAGACCCAGTACTTC. Protein sequence: CASSFQETQYF.